This T cell receptor beta chain was identified in a study of blood T cell repertoires in COVID-19. Method: immunoSEQ multiplex PCR; TCRdb's copy keeps in-frame clones and lacks some. In the table there are around 250,000 clones, about four fifths of which are singletons. The origin of this receptor is a woman aged 18-35 years with acute or convalescent COVID-19. The sequencing input was peripheral blood.

CDR3 DNA sequence: TGTGCCAGCAGTTTAAACTCCTTCTCCTACGAGCAGTACTTC. This codes for CASSLNSFSYEQYF. The rearrangement joins TRBV28 to TRBJ2-7; D is ambiguous. Germline CDR1 is MDHEN and CDR2 is SYDVKM. The V end was cut by 2 bases, the J end by 0 bases, with 8 bases between. CDR3 length: 14 amino acids.